These 11 T cell receptor beta chains originate from one sample sequenced in a study of immune evolution from preneoplasia to lung adenocarcinoma. The data were produced by immunoSEQ multiplex PCR, yet TCRdb's version contains in-frame clones alone and is incomplete. This sample has roughly 5,000 clones, with 88% found just once. Source material: FFPE atypical adenomatous hyperplasia tissue from the lung. Subset noted: atypical adenomatous hyperplasia (AAH), lung preneoplasia. The receptors shown here come from a person between 65 and 79 years old with lung adenocarcinoma.

The chain carries TRBV7-9 and TRBJ1-4, with a tentative D call TRBD1 (6 bases). Looked up from germline, CDR1 is SEHNR and CDR2 is FQNEAQ (reference sequence). CDR3 length: 14 residues. V lost 4 bases and J lost 3, with 9 bases in between. CDR3 loop: CASSSQGANEKLFF. The CDR3 DNA reads as TGTGCCAGCAGCTCACAGGGCGCTAATGAAAAACTGTTTTTT. The complete variable domain, with remaining parts taken from reference TRBV7-9 and TRBJ1-4, reads DTGVSQNPRHKITKRGQNVTFRCDPISEHNRLYWYRQTLGQGPEFLTYFQNEAQLEKSRLLSDRFSAERPKGSFSTLEIQRTEQGDSAMYLCASSSQGANEKLFFGSGTQLSVL.

The chain has TRBV19 and TRBJ1-2; no clear D. The CDR3 loop spans 14 amino acids. V was shortened by 6 bases and J by 8 bases, with 19 bases between the two germline ends. Germline CDR1 LNHDA, CDR2 SQIVND (reference sequence). The chain's CDR3 is CASRTGPANGGYTF. Here the CDR3 DNA reads TGTGCCAGTAGGACCGGGCCGGCCAATGGGGGCTACACCTTC.

The V and J genes are TRBV7-9 and TRBJ2-1; D assignment may be TRBD1 or TRBD2 (5 bases each). There are 16 residues in the CDR3. V lost 0 bases to trimming and J lost 8 bases, with 17 bases between them. The germline gives CDR1 SEHNR, CDR2 FQNEAQ (reference sequence). CDR3 protein: CASSLAVGASGDEQFF. As DNA, the CDR3 is TGTGCCAGCAGCTTAGCGGTAGGGGCGAGCGGCGATGAGCAGTTCTTC.

The rearrangement uses TRBV5-4 and TRBJ2-7; TRBD2 might be the D (6 bases). The CDR3 totals 17 residues. Deletions cut 3 bases from V and 3 bases from J, with 22 bases between. Germline V lookup: CDR1 SGHNT, CDR2 YYREEE (reference sequence). In DNA form, the CDR3 reads TGTGCCAGCAGCTCCGGGATTTTCCGTGGCGGGGTCTACGAGCAGTACTTC. The encoded protein is CASSSGIFRGGVYEQYF.

This chain joins TRBV18 and TRBJ2-7; TRBD1 matches 10 bases. The length of the CDR3 is 14 residues. The V and J ends lost 3 bases and 2 bases, in that order; junction bases with no gene match: 1. Germline V CDR1 and CDR2: KGHSH, LQKENI. This CDR3 reads CASSPGTGAYEQYF. The CDR3 DNA sequence: TGTGCCAGCTCACCGGGGACAGGGGCCTACGAGCAGTACTTC.

This clone was detected once. The chain joins TRBV9 to TRBJ2-7; D not certain. Trimming cost V 0 bases and J 0 bases, with 7 bases left between them. The CDR3 covers 14 residues. Per germline, CDR1 SGDLS and CDR2 YYNGEE. CDR3 in DNA: TGTGCCAGCAGCGTAGCGGCGGACTCCTACGAGCAGTACTTC. It specifies CASSVAADSYEQYF. Complete variable domain (other parts from reference TRBV9 and TRBJ2-7): DSGVTQTPKHLITATGQRVTLRCSPRSGDLSVYWYQQSLDQGLQFLIQYYNGEERAKGNILERFSAQQFPDLHSELNLSSLELGDSALYFCASSVAADSYEQYFGPGTRLTVT.

The chain combines TRBV7-2 with TRBJ1-4; D not certain. From germline, CDR1 is SGHTA and CDR2 FQGNSA. Deletions cut 1 base from V and 0 bases from J, with 6 bases between. The length of the CDR3 is 15 residues. This chain's CDR3 is CASSLGLATNEKLFF. Here the CDR3 DNA reads TGTGCCAGCAGCTTAGGACTTGCAACTAATGAAAAACTGTTTTTT.

The chain employs TRBV6-1 and TRBJ1-2; D unresolved. The germline V gene encodes CDR1 MNHNS and CDR2 SASEGT. The CDR3 is 9 amino acids. Trimming shortened V by 7 bases and J by 3 bases, and 0 bases separated the two germline ends. CDR3 loop: CASNYGYTF. CDR3 DNA sequence: TGTGCCAGCAACTATGGCTACACCTTC.

V usage is TRBV6-6 and J usage is TRBJ2-7; tentatively, D is TRBD1 (5 bases). Germline CDR1 and CDR2: MNHNY and SVGAGI (reference sequence). The length of the CDR3 is 12 residues. Trimming cost V 7 bases and J 2 bases, with 9 bases left between them. CDR3 in DNA: TGTGCCAGCAAAGACAGACCCTACGAGCAGTACTTC. Amino acids: CASKDRPYEQYF.

This clone was seen just once. The genes are TRBV30 and TRBJ1-1, with 8 nucleotides matching TRBD1. The V gene end was trimmed by 4 bases and the J gene end by 10 bases; junction bases not matched to a gene: 5. Germline V CDR1 and CDR2: GTSNPN, SVGIG (reference sequence). The CDR3 has 11 residues. The CDR3 loop reads CAWTGGGGAFF. CDR3 coding DNA: TGTGCCTGGACAGGGGGCGGGGGAGCTTTCTTT. Drawing the rest from reference TRBV30 and TRBJ1-1, the complete variable domain is SQTIHQWPATLVQPVGSPLSLECTVEGTSNPNLYWYRQAAGRGLQLLFYSVGIGQISSEVPQNLSASRPQDRQFILSSKKLLLSDSGFYLCAWTGGGGAFFGQGTRLTVV.

The chain has TRBV7-9 and TRBJ1-1; no clear D. This CDR3 comprises 15 residues. V was pared by 4 bases and J by 6 bases, with 18 bases between. Per germline, CDR1 SEHNR and CDR2 FQNEAQ (reference sequence). CDR3 protein: CASSSARLGSSEAFF. In nucleotides, the CDR3 is TGTGCCAGCAGCTCCGCAAGGTTGGGGAGTTCTGAAGCTTTCTTT.